This T cell receptor beta chain was profiled in a study of monozygotic twins with cystic fibrosis. Study information: With about 15 PCR cycles, barcoded libraries came from approximately 2.8 micrograms of fragmented DNA.

Profiling relied on immunoSEQ multiplex PCR, and the TCRdb table lists in-frame clones only, not all of them. Of 13,000 to 15,000 clones listed, 75% to 90% are singletons. This clone turned up a few times. The antigen is not known. The study's findings and limits: V usage most resembled the co-twin in 13 of 16 pairs. Median Simpson clonality of 0.0095 suggested naive T cells predominated. Unrelated CF individuals shared fewer identical clonotypes than monozygotic CF twins.

The CDR3 spans 14 residues. Germline V CDR1 and CDR2: SEHNR, FQNEAQ (reference sequence). The ends were cut back, 5 bases at V and 5 bases at J, with 15 bases in the middle. The material sequenced was blood. The genes are TRBV7-9 and TRBJ1-2; D might be TRBD1 (6 bases). The clonotype originates from a boy younger than 18 with cystic fibrosis. The chain's CDR3 is CASSRETGTYGYTF. CDR3 coding DNA: TGTGCCAGCAGCCGAGAGACAGGAACTTATGGCTACACCTTC. Together with reference TRBV7-9 and TRBJ1-2, the CDR3 gives the full variable domain: DTGVSQNPRHKITKRGQNVTFRCDPISEHNRLYWYRQTLGQGPEFLTYFQNEAQLEKSRLLSDRFSAERPKGSFSTLEIQRTEQGDSAMYLCASSRETGTYGYTFGSGTRLTVV.